This passage covers 3 T cell receptor beta chains from one sample sequenced in a study of blood T cell repertoires in COVID-19 (dated by TCRdb to 2018 to 2020). The library was generated by the immunoSEQ multiplex PCR assay. TCRdb limited this immuneACCESS table to in-frame rearrangements with V and J called. A share of clones is missing; checked studies link under half to unresolved V genes, and the rest is unexplained. The sample table contains approximately 130,000 clones; only one count was recorded for around 86% of them. The top ten hold over 2% of the sample. The source material was peripheral blood. These receptors all stem from a man aged 50-59 years with active COVID-19.

The DNA for the CDR3 is TGTGCCAGCAGCTTATCACTAGCGGGGGCCTCGGGAGATACGCAGTATTTT. Protein: CASSLSLAGASGDTQYF. J is TRBJ2-3 and V is TRBV7-2, with 11 bases identical to TRBD2. Unmatched junction bases numbered 9, after V lost 2 bases and J lost 5 bases. The germline gives CDR1 SGHTA, CDR2 FQGNSA. The CDR3 has 17 amino acids.

This clone was seen more than once but under ten times. This rearrangement joins TRBV4-1 to TRBJ1-6, with D maybe TRBD1 (5 bases). Per germline, CDR1 MGHRA and CDR2 YSYEKL. The CDR3 contains 16 residues. V gave up 3 bases and J gave up 3 bases, with 12 bases separating them. The CDR3 here is CASSQGSGRYNSPLHF. Here the CDR3 DNA reads TGCGCCAGCAGCCAGGGGTCAGGGCGCTATAATTCACCCCTCCACTTT.

The chain joins TRBV11-3 to TRBJ2-7; D is undetermined. With 4 bases removed from V and 3 bases from J, the gap between germline ends came to 10 bases. The CDR3 extends over 13 amino acids. Per germline, CDR1 SGHNT and CDR2 YENEEA. The DNA of the CDR3 is TGTGCCAGCAGCTCCAGCGACGGCTACGAGCAGTACTTC. Translation gives CASSSSDGYEQYF.